The subject of this entry is one T cell receptor (beta chain). The antigen is unknown. With V trimmed by 6 bases and J by 4 bases, 9 bases remained unmatched. In germline, CDR1 is SNHLY, CDR2 FYNNEI. The CDR3 covers 15 residues. TCRdb re-called the reads through MiXCR, storing one row per CDR3 protein. The sample lists fewer than 900,000 distinct CDR3 sequences; almost 30% were seen once. The data were obtained in a study of T cell repertoires in cytomegalovirus infection. The V gene is TRBV2, the J gene TRBJ1-2; 9 bases line up with TRBD1. The receptor was isolated from a human donor in good health (CMV status not recorded). Some clones in this sample may be carry-over from other donors' samples. The sequencing here drew on cultured CD8+ T cells from PBMCs, taken from culture after CMV antigen stimulation. The CDR3 loop reads CASRGPGQGIYGYTF. The DNA of the CDR3 is TGTGCCAGCAGAGGGCCGGGACAGGGAATCTATGGCTACACCTTC.